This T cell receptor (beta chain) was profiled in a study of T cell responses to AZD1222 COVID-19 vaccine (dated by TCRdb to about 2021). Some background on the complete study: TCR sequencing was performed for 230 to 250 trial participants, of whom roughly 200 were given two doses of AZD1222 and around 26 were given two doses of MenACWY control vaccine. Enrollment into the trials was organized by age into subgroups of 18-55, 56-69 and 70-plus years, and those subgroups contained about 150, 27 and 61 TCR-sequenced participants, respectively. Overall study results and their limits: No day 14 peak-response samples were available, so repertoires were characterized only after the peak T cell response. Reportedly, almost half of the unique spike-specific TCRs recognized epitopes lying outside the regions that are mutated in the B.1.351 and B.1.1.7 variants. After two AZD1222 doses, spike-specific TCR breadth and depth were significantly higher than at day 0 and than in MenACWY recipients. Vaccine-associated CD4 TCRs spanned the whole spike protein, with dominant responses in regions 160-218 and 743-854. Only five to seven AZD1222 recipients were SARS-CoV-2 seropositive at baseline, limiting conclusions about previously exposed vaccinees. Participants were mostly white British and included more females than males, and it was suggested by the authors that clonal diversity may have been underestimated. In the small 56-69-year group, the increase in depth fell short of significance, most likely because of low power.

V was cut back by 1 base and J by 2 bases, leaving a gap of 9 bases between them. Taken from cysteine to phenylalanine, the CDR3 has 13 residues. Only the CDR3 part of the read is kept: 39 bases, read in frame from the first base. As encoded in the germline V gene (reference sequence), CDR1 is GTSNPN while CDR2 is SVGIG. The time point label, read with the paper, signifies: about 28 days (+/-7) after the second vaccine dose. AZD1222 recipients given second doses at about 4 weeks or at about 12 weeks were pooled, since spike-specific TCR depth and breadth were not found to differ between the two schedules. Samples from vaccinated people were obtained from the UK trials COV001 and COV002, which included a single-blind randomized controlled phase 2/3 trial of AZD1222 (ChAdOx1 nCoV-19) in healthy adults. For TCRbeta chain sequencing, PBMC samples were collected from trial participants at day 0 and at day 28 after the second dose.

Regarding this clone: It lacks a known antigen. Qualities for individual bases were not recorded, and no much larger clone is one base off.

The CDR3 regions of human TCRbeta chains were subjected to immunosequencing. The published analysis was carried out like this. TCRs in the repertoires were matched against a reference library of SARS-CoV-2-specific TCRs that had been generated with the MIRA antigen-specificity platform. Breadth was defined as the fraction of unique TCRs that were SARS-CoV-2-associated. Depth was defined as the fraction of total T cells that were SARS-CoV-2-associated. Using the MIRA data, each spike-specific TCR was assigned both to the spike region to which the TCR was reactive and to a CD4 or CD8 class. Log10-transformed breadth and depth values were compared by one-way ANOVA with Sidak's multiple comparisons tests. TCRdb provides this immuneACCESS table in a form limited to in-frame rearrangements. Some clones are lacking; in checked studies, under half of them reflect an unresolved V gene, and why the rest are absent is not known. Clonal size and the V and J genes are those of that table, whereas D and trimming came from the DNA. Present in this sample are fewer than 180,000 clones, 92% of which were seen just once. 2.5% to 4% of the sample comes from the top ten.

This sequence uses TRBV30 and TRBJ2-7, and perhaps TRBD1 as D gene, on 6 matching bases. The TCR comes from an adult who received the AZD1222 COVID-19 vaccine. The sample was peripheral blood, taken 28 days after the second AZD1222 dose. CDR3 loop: CAWSDQGTYEQYF. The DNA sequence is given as TGTGCCTGGAGTGACCAGGGGACCTACGAGCAGTACTTC.